The next 32 T cell receptor beta chains were all read from a single sample in a study of blood T cell repertoires in COVID-19. The assay was immunoSEQ multiplex PCR, and TCRdb's table has in-frame clones only and misses some. The sample includes around 350,000 clones, approximately 86% of them seen just once. The sample was peripheral blood. The source is a human donor in a cohort sampled during active COVID-19.

Worth noting for this clone: This sample also contains other DNA sequences that code for the same CDR3. The chain is built from TRBV24-1 and TRBJ2-3; D remains ambiguous. The CDR3 extends over 12 amino acids. Trimming stripped 2 bases from V and 5 bases from J, with 4 bases between. Germline values: CDR1 KGHDR, CDR2 SFDVKD. The CDR3 sequence: CATSDYGDTQYF. CDR3 coding DNA: TGTGCCACCAGTGATTACGGAGATACGCAGTATTTT.

The chain employs TRBV28 and TRBJ2-5, with 9 bases lining up with TRBD1. The CDR3 is 19 residues long. The V gene end was trimmed by 6 bases and the J gene end by 0 bases; junction bases not matched to a gene: 17. Germline CDR1 reads MDHEN; CDR2 reads SYDVKM. CDR3 in DNA: TGTGCCAGCAGACCTAGGGCCACGGGGGACAGGGCGTACCAAGAGACCCAGTACTTC. The encoded protein is CASRPRATGDRAYQETQYF.

The rearrangement uses TRBV3-1 (or the pseudogene TRBV3-2) and TRBJ2-3; a weak D match, TRBD1 (6 bases). The germline gives CDR1 LGHDT, CDR2 YNNKEL (reference sequence). With 1 base removed from V and 5 bases from J, the gap between germline ends came to 10 bases. This CDR3 contains 14 residues. The CDR3 DNA is TGTGCCAGCAGCCAAGTCCGCAGGGGAGATACGCAGTATTTT. This translates into CASSQVRRGDTQYF.

The V gene is TRBV3-1 (or the pseudogene TRBV3-2), the J gene TRBJ2-7, with 12 bases matching TRBD2. The CDR3 has 17 residues. Losses at the gene ends were 1 base for V and 6 bases for J; bases not matched to a gene: 10. The germline CDR1 and CDR2 sequences are LGHDT and YNNKEL (reference sequence). As DNA, the CDR3 is TGTGCCAGCAGCCAAGGACAGAGACTAGCGGGAGTCGGCGAGCAGTACTTC. It codes for CASSQGQRLAGVGEQYF.

The chain carries TRBV5-1 and TRBJ2-7; D gene ambiguous. The CDR3 length is 11 residues. The germline CDR1 and CDR2 sequences are SGHRS and YFSETQ. Trimming pared 5 bases from V and 7 bases from J, leaving 10 bases between. The CDR3 region has the DNA TGCGCCAGCAGAGACGTCGGGGAGCAGTACTTC. Translating it yields CASRDVGEQYF.

The chain uses TRBV3-1 (or the pseudogene TRBV3-2) and TRBJ2-5; D is ambiguous. Trimming left V 2 bases short and J 5 bases short, with 12 bases between. Germline values: CDR1 LGHDT, CDR2 YNNKEL (reference sequence). The CDR3 consists of 14 residues. The CDR3 sequence is CASSQSGRAETQYF. DNA of the CDR3: TGTGCCAGCAGCCAATCGGGTAGAGCGGAGACCCAGTACTTC.

This clone was seen a few times. The rearrangement uses TRBV11-3 and TRBJ1-1; D gene ambiguous. CDR3 size: 13 residues. Germline lookup yields CDR1 SGHNT and CDR2 YENEEA. V gave up 2 bases and J gave up 1 base, with 5 bases separating them. CDR3: CASSLYRNTEAFF. The CDR3 nucleotides read TGTGCCAGCAGCTTATACAGGAACACTGAAGCTTTCTTT. Full variable domain (outside the CDR3, taken from reference TRBV11-3 and TRBJ1-1): EAGVVQSPRYKIIEKKQPVAFWCNPISGHNTLYWYLQNLGQGPELLIRYENEEAVDDSQLPKDRFSAERLKGVDSTLKIQPAELGDSAVYLCASSLYRNTEAFFGQGTRLTVV.

The CDR3: CASSGIIGTDTQYF. Here the CDR3 DNA reads TGCGCCAGCAGTGGGATTATCGGGACAGATACGCAGTATTTT. The chain combines TRBV10-1 with TRBJ2-3; no firm D call. The length of the CDR3 is 14 residues. Germline V gene lookup returns CDR1 WNHNN and CDR2 SYGVQD (reference sequence). V lost 4 bases and J 3 bases, leaving 11 bases between the germline ends.

This clone was observed a few times. In nucleotides, the CDR3 is TGTGCCAGCAGCACCCCGGGACAGAGCTCCTACGAGCAGTACTTC. Translated: CASSTPGQSSYEQYF. The rearrangement links TRBV5-6 to TRBJ2-7, with 7 bases matching TRBD1. V shed 4 bases and J 0 bases; nucleotides not matched to a gene: 7. The CDR3 spans 15 residues. Germline V CDR1 and CDR2: SGHDT, YYEEEE.

This clone was seen a handful of times. The J gene is TRBJ1-2, the V gene TRBV9, with D unclear. The CDR3 covers 17 residues. V dropped 0 bases and J dropped 0 bases, with 15 bases sitting between them. CDR1 is SGDLS, CDR2 YYNGEE, per germline. DNA of the CDR3: TGTGCCAGCAGCGTAGGGGAGGGCAGGACTACTAACTATGGCTACACCTTC. Translation gives CASSVGEGRTTNYGYTF.

The rearrangement uses TRBV7-8 and TRBJ1-5; possibly TRBD1 for D (6 bases). CDR1 and CDR2 (germline): SGHVS, FQNEAQ. The CDR3 length is 16 residues. V lost 5 bases, J lost 0 bases, and 14 bases lay in between. The CDR3 DNA reads as TGTGCCAGCAGCGCCATGGGGGCCTATAGCAATCAGCCCCAGCATTTT. Translation: CASSAMGAYSNQPQHF.

CDR3 loop: CASSAGGGQGFGYTF. In nucleotides, the CDR3 is TGTGCCAGCAGTGCTGGTGGGGGACAGGGATTCGGCTACACCTTC. The V and J genes are TRBV2 and TRBJ1-2, with 9 nucleotides matching TRBD1. After removal of 4 bases from V and 8 bases from J, the junction contained 11 bases not matched to a gene. The germline V gene has CDR1 SNHLY and CDR2 FYNNEI. The CDR3 is made up of 15 amino acids.

The V and J genes are TRBV7-6 and TRBJ1-5; 12 bases line up with TRBD1. V dropped 5 bases and J dropped 7; count of bases not matched to a gene: 6. The CDR3 spans 15 residues. Germline assignment: CDR1 SGHVS and CDR2 FNYEAQ. In nucleotides, the CDR3 is TGTGCCAGCAGCCAAGGGACAGGGGGCACGCAGCCCCAGCATTTT. It codes for CASSQGTGGTQPQHF. Using reference TRBV7-6 and TRBJ1-5 for the parts outside the CDR3, the full variable domain is GAGVSQSPRYKVTKRGQDVALRCDPISGHVSLYWYRQALGQGPEFLTYFNYEAQQDKSGLPNDRFSAERPEGSISTLTIQRTEQRDSAMYRCASSQGTGGTQPQHFGDGTRLSIL.

The rearrangement joins TRBV30 to TRBJ1-2; 11 nucleotides align to TRBD1. V gave up 3 bases and J gave up 6 bases; unmatched junction bases: 6. The CDR3 is 14 residues long. Germline lookup yields CDR1 GTSNPN and CDR2 SVGIG (reference sequence). CDR3 nucleotides: TGTGCCTGGAGGCAGGGACAGGGGGTTCATGGCTACACCTTC. Amino acid sequence: CAWRQGQGVHGYTF.

The genes are TRBV5-5 and TRBJ2-5; 12 bases map to TRBD2. The CDR3 has 16 amino acids. Germline-derived CDR1 and CDR2 are SGHKS and YYEKEE (reference sequence). Trimming cost V 2 bases and J 2 bases; bases outside gene matches: 4. The CDR3 sequence is CASSFLAGGRQETQYF. The CDR3 DNA reads as TGTGCCAGCAGCTTCCTAGCGGGAGGGCGACAAGAGACCCAGTACTTC. The variable domain in full, completed from reference TRBV5-5 and TRBJ2-5, reads DAGVTQSPTHLIKTRGQQVTLRCSPISGHKSVSWYQQVLGQGPQFIFQYYEKEERGRGNFPDRFSARQFPNYSSELNVNALLLGDSALYLCASSFLAGGRQETQYFGPGTRLLVL.

The genes are TRBV2 and TRBJ2-7, with 7 bases identical to TRBD2. This CDR3 contains 13 residues. Germline V gene data show CDR1 as SNHLY and CDR2 as FYNNEI. V shed 8 bases and J 2 bases; nucleotides not matched to a gene: 6. The CDR3 DNA reads as TGTGCCAGCTCCCTAGCGGCTGCCTACGAGCAGTACTTC. This sequence encodes CASSLAAAYEQYF.

The chain employs TRBV7-9 and TRBJ2-7; 9 nucleotides line up with TRBD2. The trim removed 3 bases at V and 3 bases at J, leaving 6 bases unmatched. The CDR3 has 15 amino acids. Germline V gives CDR1 SEHNR, CDR2 FQNEAQ (reference sequence). The chain's CDR3 is CASSLGGGVNYEQYF. CDR3 nucleotides: TGTGCCAGCAGCTTGGGCGGGGGGGTGAACTACGAGCAGTACTTC.

The chain uses TRBV24-1 and TRBJ2-3, with D unclear. From germline, CDR1 is KGHDR and CDR2 SFDVKD. V was pared by 5 bases and J by 1 base, with 6 bases between. The CDR3 is 13 residues long. CDR3 coding DNA: TGTGCCACCAGTGGTTCCGGCACAGATACGCAGTATTTT. Protein: CATSGSGTDTQYF.

The genes are TRBV2 and TRBJ2-5; D is unclear. The V end lost 0 bases, the J end lost 5 bases, and 13 bases lay between the germline ends. In germline, CDR1 is SNHLY, CDR2 FYNNEI. The CDR3 length is 15 residues. In DNA, the CDR3 is TGTGCCAGCAGTGAAGCAGCGAACAATCGGGAGACCCAGTACTTC. Its translation is CASSEAANNRETQYF.

The CDR3: CASSVRTGTYEQYF. CDR3 nucleotide sequence: TGCGCCAGCAGTGTTAGAACAGGGACCTACGAGCAGTACTTC. This chain joins TRBV10-2 and TRBJ2-7; possible D gene TRBD1, 6 bases. Trimming cost V 4 bases and J 2 bases, with 12 bases left between them. In germline, CDR1 is WSHSY, CDR2 SAAADI. This CDR3 has 14 amino acids.

V is TRBV5-6 and J is TRBJ2-1, with D possibly being TRBD1 (6 bases). From germline, CDR1 is SGHDT and CDR2 YYEEEE. The CDR3 loop spans 15 amino acids. Trimming pared 5 bases from V and 2 bases from J, leaving 14 bases between. CDR3 in DNA: TGTGCCAGCAGTCCCCGGGACACGGCCTACAATGAGCAGTTCTTC. It is translated as CASSPRDTAYNEQFF.

The J gene is TRBJ1-4, the V gene TRBV9, with unresolved D. Germline values: CDR1 SGDLS, CDR2 YYNGEE. Trimming took 2 bases from V and 3 from J, leaving 11 bases between them. The CDR3 extends over 15 amino acids. This CDR3 reads CASSVEGTPNEKLFF. The CDR3 DNA reads TGTGCCAGCAGCGTGGAGGGCACTCCTAATGAAAAACTGTTTTTT. The full variable domain, with the rest looked up from reference TRBV9 and TRBJ1-4, is DSGVTQTPKHLITATGQRVTLRCSPRSGDLSVYWYQQSLDQGLQFLIQYYNGEERAKGNILERFSAQQFPDLHSELNLSSLELGDSALYFCASSVEGTPNEKLFFGSGTQLSVL.

DNA for the CDR3: TGTGCCAGCAGTTTATTGGGGGGTCTCAGCTCCTACGAGCAGTACTTC. Protein product: CASSLLGGLSSYEQYF. The gene calls are TRBV28 and TRBJ2-7, with D perhaps matching TRBD2 (6 bases). The CDR3 loop spans 16 amino acids. The germline V gene has CDR1 MDHEN and CDR2 SYDVKM. V dropped 1 base and J dropped 0 bases, with 13 bases sitting between them.

This rearrangement joins TRBV2 to TRBJ1-1; D is unresolved. V was cut by 6 bases and J by 1 base, with 9 bases left in between. CDR3 length equals 13 residues. Germline CDR1 reads SNHLY; CDR2 reads FYNNEI. The chain's CDR3 is CASRPGANTEAFF. The CDR3, as DNA: TGTGCCAGCAGACCCGGAGCGAACACTGAAGCTTTCTTT.

This clone was seen a single time. The V gene is TRBV5-1, the J gene TRBJ2-7; tentative D call: TRBD2 (6 bases). Germline assignment: CDR1 SGHRS and CDR2 YFSETQ. The CDR3 spans 14 residues. Trimming removed 3 bases from V and 2 bases from J, with 12 bases in between. The CDR3, as DNA: TGCGCCAGCAGCTGGGCTAGCGAGGCCTACGAGCAGTACTTC. This codes for CASSWASEAYEQYF. Full variable domain (outside the CDR3, taken from reference TRBV5-1 and TRBJ2-7): KAGVTQTPRYLIKTRGQQVTLSCSPISGHRSVSWYQQTPGQGLQFLFEYFSETQRNKGNFPGRFSGRQFSNSRSEMNVSTLELGDSALYLCASSWASEAYEQYFGPGTRLTVT.

This chain links TRBV2 with TRBJ1-1, with D tentatively TRBD1 (6 bases). This CDR3 has 15 residues. The V end was cut by 7 bases, the J end by 2 bases, with 17 bases between. CDR1 is SNHLY, CDR2 FYNNEI, per germline. The CDR3 here is CASTPGGAENTEAFF. CDR3 DNA sequence: TGTGCCAGCACCCCGGGGGGCGCAGAAAACACTGAAGCTTTCTTT.

The chain carries TRBV7-8 and TRBJ2-1; 9 bases line up with TRBD2. The CDR3 contains 15 residues. Germline assignment: CDR1 SGHVS and CDR2 FQNEAQ. J lost 0 bases, V lost 5 bases, and 2 bases had no gene match. The CDR3 sequence is CASSVTSGSYNEQFF. For the CDR3, the DNA is TGTGCCAGCAGCGTGACTAGCGGCTCCTACAATGAGCAGTTCTTC. Full variable domain (missing parts from reference TRBV7-8 and TRBJ2-1): GAGVSQSPRYKVAKRGQDVALRCDPISGHVSLFWYQQALGQGPEFLTYFQNEAQLDKSGLPSDRFFAERPEGSVSTLKIQRTQQEDSAVYLCASSVTSGSYNEQFFGPGTRLTVL.

The CDR3 loop is CASPPFGLAGVEQYF. The CDR3 DNA sequence: TGTGCCAGCCCGCCCTTCGGTCTAGCGGGAGTGGAGCAGTACTTC. This chain uses TRBV7-8 with TRBJ2-7; TRBD2 aligns across 10 bases. The CDR3 is made up of 15 amino acids. The junction had 14 bases not matched to a gene; V was cut back by 8 bases and J by 7 bases. Germline V gives CDR1 SGHVS, CDR2 FQNEAQ.

This clone was recorded a few times. This chain joins TRBV3-1 (or the pseudogene TRBV3-2) and TRBJ2-2; weak D call: TRBD2 (5 bases). The germline CDR1 and CDR2 sequences are LGHDT and YNNKEL (reference sequence). V was cut by 5 bases and J by 7 bases, with 20 bases left in between. This CDR3 has 16 amino acids. CDR3 bases: TGTGCCAGCAGCACCCCCGGGGAGACCGGGGACGGGGAGCTGTTTTTT. The encoded protein is CASSTPGETGDGELFF.

The V gene is TRBV28, the J gene TRBJ2-3, with 10 nucleotides matching TRBD1. The trim removed 3 bases at V and 4 bases at J, leaving 4 bases unmatched. The CDR3 is 15 residues long. The germline V gene has CDR1 MDHEN and CDR2 SYDVKM. In DNA, the CDR3 is TGTGCCAGCAGTTTGGGGACAGGGGTTGCAGATACGCAGTATTTT. It is translated as CASSLGTGVADTQYF.

V gene TRBV9 combines with J gene TRBJ2-7, with D possibly being TRBD1 (7 bases). Trimming pared 2 bases from V and 3 bases from J, leaving 15 bases between. The length of the CDR3 is 15 residues. Germline loops: CDR1 SGDLS, CDR2 YYNGEE. The CDR3 sequence is CASSVEPGGYYEQYF. The DNA of the CDR3 is TGTGCCAGCAGCGTCGAGCCAGGGGGGTACTACGAGCAGTACTTC.

The chain has TRBV19 and TRBJ1-3, with D unresolved. Germline V CDR1 and CDR2: LNHDA, SQIVND (reference sequence). V was clipped by 5 bases and J by 0 bases, with 8 bases between them. The CDR3 covers 14 residues. CDR3 bases: TGTGCCAGTAGTTCCGGGAGCTCTGGAAACACCATATATTTT. It codes for CASSSGSSGNTIYF.